These 8 T cell receptor beta chains came from one sample sequenced in a study of cytomegalovirus exposure and HLA in healthy donors. The PCR was carried out with 60 Vbeta primers and 13 Jbeta primers. Libraries were prepared by immunoSEQ multiplex PCR; TCRdb keeps only in-frame clonotypes and omits some of them. Altogether 90,000 to 120,000 clones are present, around 67% being singletons, with the ten largest covering about 15%. The specimen sequenced was PBMCs. The source of these receptors is a woman in her thirties or forties in good health and CMV-seropositive.

V usage is TRBV6-1 and J usage is TRBJ1-5, with 10 bases matching TRBD1. V lost 1 base, J lost 2 bases, and 8 bases stayed unmatched. There are 18 residues in the CDR3. Germline V gives CDR1 MNHNS, CDR2 SASEGT. The CDR3 DNA reads as TGTGCCAGCAGTGAAGGAGCCGGGACAGGGGTCCGCAATCAGCCCCAGCATTTT. Residues: CASSEGAGTGVRNQPQHF.

This chain uses TRBV7-2 with TRBJ1-1; no clear D gene. The CDR3 spans 15 residues. Trimming removed 2 bases from V and 5 bases from J, with 15 bases in between. Germline CDR1 is SGHTA and CDR2 is FQGNSA. CDR3: CASSLSPNLETEAFF. The CDR3 DNA sequence: TGTGCCAGCAGCTTAAGTCCGAATTTGGAGACTGAAGCTTTCTTT.

J is TRBJ1-6 and V is TRBV7-2; D is ambiguous. V gave up 1 base and J gave up 9 bases, with 13 bases separating them. The V gene's germline CDR1 is SGHTA and CDR2 FQGNSA. This CDR3 spans 15 amino acids. The CDR3 loop is CASSLGGKSISPLHF. CDR3 coding DNA: TGTGCCAGCAGCTTAGGAGGGAAAAGTATTTCACCCCTCCACTTT.

Only a few counts were recorded for this clone. This chain connects TRBV19 to TRBJ2-3; 7 bases fit TRBD1. CDR1 is LNHDA and CDR2 is SQIVND in the germline V gene (reference sequence). V lost 7 bases to trimming and J lost 5 bases; unmatched junction nucleotides: 12. The CDR3 sequence is 15 residues long. The CDR3 region is CASTQLRGRVDTQYF. As DNA, the CDR3 is TGTGCCAGTACCCAGTTAAGGGGGCGCGTAGATACGCAGTATTTT.

Comments on this clone: The sample holds other DNA sequences that translate to the same CDR3. J is TRBJ1-2 and V is TRBV9; D not certain. Germline CDR1 SGDLS, CDR2 YYNGEE. CDR3 length: 13 residues. Deletions cut 0 bases from V and 2 bases from J, with 5 bases between. The CDR3 nucleotides read TGTGCCAGCAGCGTAGACAGAAACTATGGCTACACCTTC. Translation gives CASSVDRNYGYTF.

The chain employs TRBV19 and TRBJ1-1; D not resolved. This CDR3 has 12 residues. From germline, CDR1 is LNHDA and CDR2 SQIVND (reference sequence). V was trimmed by 5 bases and J by 3 bases, leaving 7 bases between them. The DNA for the CDR3 is TGTGCCAGTAGTCTGAGTCACACTGAAGCTTTCTTT. Translating gives CASSLSHTEAFF. Drawing the rest from reference TRBV19 and TRBJ1-1, the complete variable domain is DGGITQSPKYLFRKEGQNVTLSCEQNLNHDAMYWYRQDPGQGLRLIYYSQIVNDFQKGDIAEGYSVSREKKESFPLTVTSAQKNPTAFYLCASSLSHTEAFFGQGTRLTVV.

The rearrangement uses TRBV7-9 and TRBJ1-4; D not resolved. Germline CDR1 is SEHNR and CDR2 is FQNEAQ (reference sequence). The CDR3 runs to 12 residues. V dropped 1 base and J dropped 8 bases, with 5 bases sitting between them. The CDR3 sequence is CASSLVEEKLFF. In nucleotides, the CDR3 is TGTGCCAGCAGCTTAGTCGAGGAAAAACTGTTTTTT.

V and J are TRBV6-6 and TRBJ2-5, with TRBD1 matching 7 bases. Germline CDR1 reads MNHNY; CDR2 reads SVGAGI (reference sequence). CDR3 size: 13 residues. Trimming took 5 bases from V and 8 from J; bases not matched to a gene: 8. CDR3 nucleotide sequence: TGTGCCAGCAGTACACCTCCAGGGGGTACCCAGTACTTC. It is translated as CASSTPPGGTQYF.